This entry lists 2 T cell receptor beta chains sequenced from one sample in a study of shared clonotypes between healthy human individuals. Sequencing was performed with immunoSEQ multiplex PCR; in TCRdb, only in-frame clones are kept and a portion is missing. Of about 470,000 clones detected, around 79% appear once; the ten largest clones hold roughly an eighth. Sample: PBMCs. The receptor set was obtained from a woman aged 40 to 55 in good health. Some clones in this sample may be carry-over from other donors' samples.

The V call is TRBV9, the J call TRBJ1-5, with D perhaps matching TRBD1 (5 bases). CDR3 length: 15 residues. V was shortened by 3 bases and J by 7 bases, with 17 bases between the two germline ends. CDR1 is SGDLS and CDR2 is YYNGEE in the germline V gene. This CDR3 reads CASSATSGVEQPQHF. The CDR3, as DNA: TGTGCCAGCAGCGCGACCTCGGGGGTAGAACAGCCCCAGCATTTT.

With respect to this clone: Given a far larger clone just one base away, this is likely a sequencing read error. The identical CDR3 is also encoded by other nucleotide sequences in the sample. Written as DNA, the CDR3 is TGTGCCAGCAGCGCGTTAGAGGGCCCAACAGATACGCAGTATTTT. This encodes CASSALEGPTDTQYF. This chain joins TRBV9 and TRBJ2-3, with a possible D match to TRBD2 (5 bases). The germline gives CDR1 SGDLS, CDR2 YYNGEE. CDR3 length: 15 residues. V lost 3 bases and J 3 bases, leaving 14 bases between the germline ends.